This TCR beta chain came from a study of blood T cell repertoires in COVID-19. The wider study: The United States, Italy and Spain supplied acute and convalescent COVID-19 samples.

Clones were read by immunoSEQ multiplex PCR, and TCRdb kept only the in-frame ones, dropping some. Among about 220,000 clones listed, around three quarters were seen once. The CDR3 has 16 amino acids. V shed 3 bases and J shed 0 bases, with 14 bases lying between them. Germline loops: CDR1 SGDLS, CDR2 YYNGEE. The TCR was taken from a woman between 70 and 85 years old with acute or convalescent COVID-19. The sequencing sample was made of peripheral blood. The J gene is TRBJ2-3, the V gene TRBV9; D unclear. The CDR3 region has the DNA TGTGCCAGCAGCGGCGGCGGCCGGTCGAGCACAGATACGCAGTATTTT. It yields the protein CASSGGGRSSTDTQYF.